This T cell receptor (beta chain) was documented in a study of metastatic and nonmetastatic thyroid tumors. Thyroid surgery was performed in patients who had received no treatment beforehand. Under the authors' procedure: Built for papillary thyroid cancer, a distant-metastasis classifier drew on CDR3 differences across clinicopathological groups. TCRdb reprocessed the PCR reads using MiXCR. TCRdb's processing, not the authors', yielded these V and J calls. The data show over 70,000 clones, roughly 18% seen once. This CDR3 is 17 amino acids long. The V end was cut by 6 bases, the J end by 0 bases, with 18 bases between. This clone has ten or more counts.

The chain recombines TRBV12-3 or TRBV12-4 with TRBJ1-3; D unclear. The sample was blood. The receptor comes from a female donor with papillary thyroid cancer or a benign thyroid nodule (not recorded which). Some clones in this sample may be carry-over from other donors' samples. The CDR3 coding sequence is TGTGCCAGCAGCCCCCGTTCCCCACAGAGCTCTGGAAACACCATATATTTT. Its protein product is CASSPRSPQSSGNTIYF.